This passage covers 9 T cell receptor beta chains from one sample sequenced in a study of blood T cell repertoires in COVID-19. Assay: immunoSEQ multiplex PCR; the TCRdb copy retains only in-frame clones and omits some. The sample has about 180,000 clones; 65% to 90% are singletons. The specimen was peripheral blood. Receptors originate from a middle-aged man with active or convalescent COVID-19.

V usage is TRBV20-1 and J usage is TRBJ2-5, with a possible D match to TRBD2 (6 bases). V shed 3 bases and J shed 5 bases, with 28 bases lying between them. The germline CDR1 and CDR2 sequences are DFQATT and SNEGSKA (reference sequence). The CDR3 has 18 residues. The CDR3 region has the DNA TGCAGTGCTAGTTCGGGTTTTATTAGCGGAATAACAATGGAGACCCAGTACTTC. Translation: CSASSGFISGITMETQYF.

This chain connects TRBV7-6 to TRBJ2-1; 13 bases match TRBD2. Unmatched junction bases numbered 2, after V lost 5 bases and J lost 4 bases. Germline CDR1 reads SGHVS; CDR2 reads FNYEAQ. This CDR3 contains 15 residues. The CDR3: CASSPGLAGYNEQFF. CDR3 nucleotide sequence: TGTGCCAGCAGCCCGGGACTAGCGGGATACAATGAGCAGTTCTTC.

The chain links TRBV19 to TRBJ1-2, with D possibly TRBD1 on 5 matching bases. CDR1 is LNHDA, CDR2 SQIVND, per germline (reference sequence). With 3 bases removed from V and 6 bases from J, the gap between germline ends came to 17 bases. This CDR3 is built from 15 residues. CDR3 sequence: CASSIPGGPLDGYTF. As DNA, the CDR3 is TGTGCCAGTAGTATTCCCGGGGGACCACTTGATGGCTACACCTTC.

The V gene is TRBV2, the J gene TRBJ1-2; maybe TRBD1 (6 bases). Trimming took 1 base from V and 4 from J, leaving 7 bases between them. The CDR3 runs to 13 residues. Germline assignment: CDR1 SNHLY and CDR2 FYNNEI. In nucleotides, the CDR3 is TGTGCCAGCAGTGAAGGACAGGTCTATGGCTACACCTTC. It is translated as CASSEGQVYGYTF.

The rearrangement links TRBV27 to TRBJ2-7; possibly TRBD2 for D (6 bases). The CDR3 runs 16 residues. The V and J ends lost 6 bases and 3 bases respectively, with 21 bases between them. The germline V gene has CDR1 MNHEY and CDR2 SMNVEV (reference sequence). The CDR3 DNA reads TGTGCCAGCAGCCCCCTCGTGGGCGGGACGTACTACGAGCAGTACTTC. Amino acid sequence: CASSPLVGGTYYEQYF.

In regard to this clone: Other DNA sequences in the sample encode the same CDR3. J is TRBJ2-7 and V is TRBV7-3, with 9 positions matching TRBD2. The V gene end was trimmed by 5 bases and the J gene end by 3 bases; junction bases not matched to a gene: 5. Germline values: CDR1 SGHTA, CDR2 FQGTGA. This CDR3 is 14 amino acids long. CDR3 region: CASSPAGGNYEQYF. The DNA for the CDR3 is TGTGCCAGCAGCCCAGCGGGGGGAAACTACGAGCAGTACTTC. The full variable domain, in which reference TRBV7-3 and TRBJ2-7 provide the parts outside the CDR3, is GAGVSQTPSNKVTEKGKYVELRCDPISGHTALYWYRQSLGQGPEFLIYFQGTGAADDSGLPNDRFFAVRPEGSVSTLKIQRTERGDSAVYLCASSPAGGNYEQYFGPGTRLTVT.

The chain combines TRBV18 with TRBJ1-2, with D possibly matching TRBD1 (6 bases). The germline CDR1 and CDR2 sequences are KGHSH and LQKENI. With 6 bases removed from V and 3 bases from J, the gap between germline ends came to 17 bases. CDR3 length: 15 amino acids. The CDR3 region is CASSRGGGADYGYTF. In nucleotides, the CDR3 is TGTGCCAGCTCCCGAGGAGGGGGGGCTGACTATGGCTACACCTTC.

The V gene is TRBV4-3, the J gene TRBJ1-2, with D uncertain. The CDR3 is 14 residues long. With 1 base removed from V and 2 bases from J, the gap between germline ends came to 8 bases. The germline gives CDR1 LGHNA, CDR2 YSLEER. As DNA, the CDR3 is TGCGCCAGCAGCCAAGCCCGAACAAACTATGGCTACACCTTC. As protein: CASSQARTNYGYTF.

V usage is TRBV11-2 and J usage is TRBJ1-4, with 7 bases lining up with TRBD1. CDR1 is SGHAT, CDR2 FQNNGV, per germline. The CDR3 totals 15 residues. Unmatched junction bases numbered 3, after V lost 4 bases and J lost 1 base. The CDR3 DNA is TGTGCCAGCAGCTCCCACAGGGGAACTAATGAAAAACTGTTTTTT. This encodes CASSSHRGTNEKLFF.